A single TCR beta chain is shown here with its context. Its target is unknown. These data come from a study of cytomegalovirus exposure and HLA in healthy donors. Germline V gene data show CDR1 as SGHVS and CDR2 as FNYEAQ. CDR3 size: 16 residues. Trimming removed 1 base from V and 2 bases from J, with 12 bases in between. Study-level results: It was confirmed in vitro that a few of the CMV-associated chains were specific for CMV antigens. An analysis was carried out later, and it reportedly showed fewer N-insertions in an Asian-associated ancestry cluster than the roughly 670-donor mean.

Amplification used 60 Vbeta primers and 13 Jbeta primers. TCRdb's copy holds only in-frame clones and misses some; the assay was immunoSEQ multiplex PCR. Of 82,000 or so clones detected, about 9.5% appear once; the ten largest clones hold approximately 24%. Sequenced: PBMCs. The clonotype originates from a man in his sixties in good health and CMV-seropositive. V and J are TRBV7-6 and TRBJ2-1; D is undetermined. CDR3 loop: CASSLVSFTAYNEQFF. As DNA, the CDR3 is TGTGCCAGCAGCTTAGTCTCTTTTACAGCCTACAATGAGCAGTTCTTC.